This is a list of T cell receptor beta chains from one sample in a study of long-term antiretroviral therapy in people with HIV. The protocol was immunoSEQ multiplex PCR, while the TCRdb copy is restricted to in-frame clones and leaves out a portion. Among thousands of clones listed, around three quarters were seen once. The sequencing used unsorted PBMCs, collected 0.9 years before starting antiretroviral therapy. The receptors were sampled from a middle-aged man with HIV. Both conserved end residues are part of each CDR3. D genes are given only for firm matches.

length: 15
D: NA
J: TRBJ2-7
V: TRBV25-1
CDR3: CASRRGARGNNEQYF

length: 15
D: NA
J: TRBJ1-4
V: TRBV4-1
CDR3: CASSQDTYRSGKLFF

length: 15
D: NA
J: TRBJ1-5
V: TRBV9
CDR3: CASSPLAGRDQPQHF

length: 15
D: NA
J: TRBJ2-2
V: TRBV14
CDR3: CASSHRQFFTGELFF

length: 11
D: NA
J: TRBJ2-6
V: TRBV5-8
CDR3: CASSFLNVLTF

length: 13
D: TRBD1
J: TRBJ1-2
V: TRBV15
CDR3: CATSYRGRYGYTF

length: 12
D: NA
J: TRBJ2-7
V: TRBV15
CDR3: CATSRDSYEQYF

length: 15
D: NA
J: TRBJ2-7
V: TRBV7-8
CDR3: CASSPWAGQSYEQYF

length: 15
D: NA
J: TRBJ1-3
V: TRBV4-3
CDR3: CASSQGADSGNTIYF

length: 14
D: NA
J: TRBJ2-7
V: TRBV29-1
CDR3: CSVEEGGEGYEQYF

length: 11
D: NA
J: TRBJ1-2
V: TRBV29-1
CDR3: CSVEDFYGYTF

length: 11
D: NA
J: TRBJ2-2
V: TRBV4-3
CDR3: CASGASGELFF

length: 13
D: TRBD1
J: TRBJ1-2
V: TRBV9
CDR3: CASSAEGADGYTF

length: 13
D: TRBD2
J: TRBJ2-7
V: TRBV15
CDR3: CATREASSYEQYF

length: 16
D: TRBD2
J: TRBJ2-2
V: TRBV11-2
CDR3: CASSFQTSGGTGELFF

length: 14
D: TRBD2
J: TRBJ2-3
V: TRBV27
CDR3: CASRQGGLLNTQYF

length: 14
D: NA
J: TRBJ1-3
V: TRBV27
CDR3: CASSLGGSGNTIYF

length: 14
D: TRBD1
J: TRBJ2-2
V: TRBV5-1
CDR3: CASTDRGNTGELFF

length: 13
D: NA
J: TRBJ1-2
V: TRBV7-9
CDR3: CASSLYGNYGYTF

length: 13
D: TRBD1
J: TRBJ1-2
V: TRBV9
CDR3: CASSVEQGAGYTF

length: 14
D: NA
J: TRBJ1-5
V: TRBV11-2
CDR3: CASSLDGTNQPQHF

length: 14
D: TRBD2
J: TRBJ2-7
V: TRBV6-5
CDR3: CASSVSGGPYEQYF

length: 17
D: NA
J: TRBJ1-1
V: TRBV27
CDR3: CASSLILNPGNPSGAFF

length: 16
D: TRBD1
J: TRBJ1-2
V: TRBV27
CDR3: CASSPDNRGRGYGYTF

length: 14
D: TRBD2
J: TRBJ2-7
V: TRBV11-2
CDR3: CASSSTSGGYEQYF

length: 14
D: TRBD1
J: TRBJ2-7
V: TRBV5-1
CDR3: CASSDRDRRYEQYF

length: 15
D: TRBD2
J: TRBJ2-1
V: TRBV19
CDR3: CASSVLAGVYNEQFF

length: 16
D: NA
J: TRBJ2-7
V: TRBV4-2
CDR3: CASSQAPSRAFYEQYF

length: 15
D: NA
J: TRBJ2-7
V: TRBV7-9
CDR3: CASSLGPEGHYEQYF